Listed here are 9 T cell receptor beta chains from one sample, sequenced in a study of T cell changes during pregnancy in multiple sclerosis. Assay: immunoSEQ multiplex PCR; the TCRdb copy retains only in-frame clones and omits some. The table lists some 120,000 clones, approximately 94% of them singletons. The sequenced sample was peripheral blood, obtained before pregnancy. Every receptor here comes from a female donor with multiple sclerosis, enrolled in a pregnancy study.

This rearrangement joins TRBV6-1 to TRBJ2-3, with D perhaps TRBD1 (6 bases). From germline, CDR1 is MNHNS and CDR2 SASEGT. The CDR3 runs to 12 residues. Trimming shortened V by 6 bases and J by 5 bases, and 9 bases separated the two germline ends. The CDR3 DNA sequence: TGTGCCAGCAGCGCGACAGGAGATACGCAGTATTTT. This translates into CASSATGDTQYF.

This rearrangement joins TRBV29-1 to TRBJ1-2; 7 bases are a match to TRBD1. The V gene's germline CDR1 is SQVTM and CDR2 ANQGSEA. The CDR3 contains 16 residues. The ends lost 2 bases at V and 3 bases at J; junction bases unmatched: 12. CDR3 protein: CSVEIVARGLYYGYTF. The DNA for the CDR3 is TGCAGCGTTGAAATAGTGGCTAGGGGGCTTTACTATGGCTACACCTTC.

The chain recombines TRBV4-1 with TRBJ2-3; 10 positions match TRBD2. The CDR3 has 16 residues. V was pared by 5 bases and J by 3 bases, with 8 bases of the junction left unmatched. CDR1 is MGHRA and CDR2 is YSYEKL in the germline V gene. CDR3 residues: CASSTYQAGGTDTQYF. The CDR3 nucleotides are TGCGCCAGCAGCACATATCAAGCGGGGGGGACAGATACGCAGTATTTT.

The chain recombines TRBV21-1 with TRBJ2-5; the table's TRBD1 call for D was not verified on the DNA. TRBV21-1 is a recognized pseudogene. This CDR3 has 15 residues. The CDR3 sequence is CASSTADRGRETQYF. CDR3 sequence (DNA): TGTGCCAGCAGCACCGCGGACAGGGGGCGAGAGACCCAGTACTTC.

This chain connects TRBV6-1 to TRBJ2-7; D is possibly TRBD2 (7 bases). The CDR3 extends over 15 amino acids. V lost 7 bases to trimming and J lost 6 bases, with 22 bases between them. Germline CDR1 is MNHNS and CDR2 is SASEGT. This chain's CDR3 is CASTRKGEGLSEQYF. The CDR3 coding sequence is TGTGCCAGCACTCGAAAGGGGGAGGGCCTGTCCGAGCAGTACTTC.

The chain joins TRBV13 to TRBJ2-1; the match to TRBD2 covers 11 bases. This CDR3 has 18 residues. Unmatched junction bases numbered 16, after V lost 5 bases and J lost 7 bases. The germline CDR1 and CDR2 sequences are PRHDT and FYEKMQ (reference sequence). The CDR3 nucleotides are TGTGCCAGCAGCACCCGACTTCTAGCGGGGGGTCTTGAGAATGAGCAGTTCTTC. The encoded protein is CASSTRLLAGGLENEQFF.

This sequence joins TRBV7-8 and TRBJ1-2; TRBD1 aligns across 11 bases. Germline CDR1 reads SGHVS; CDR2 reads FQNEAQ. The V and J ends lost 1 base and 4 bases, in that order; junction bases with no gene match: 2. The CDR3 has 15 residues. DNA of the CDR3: TGTGCCAGCAGCTTAGGTGGGACAGGGGGCTATGGCTACACCTTC. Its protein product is CASSLGGTGGYGYTF.

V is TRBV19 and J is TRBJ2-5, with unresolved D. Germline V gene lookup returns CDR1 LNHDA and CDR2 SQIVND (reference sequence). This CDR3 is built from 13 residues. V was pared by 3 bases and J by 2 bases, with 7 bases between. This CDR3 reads CASSMLDQETQYF. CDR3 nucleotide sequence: TGTGCCAGTAGTATGTTAGATCAAGAGACCCAGTACTTC.

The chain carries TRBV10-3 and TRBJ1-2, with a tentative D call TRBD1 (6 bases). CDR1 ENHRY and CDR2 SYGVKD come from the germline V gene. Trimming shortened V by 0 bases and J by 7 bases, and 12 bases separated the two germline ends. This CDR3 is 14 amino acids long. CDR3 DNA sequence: TGTGCCATCAGTGAGTCTTCAGGGGCAGTTGGCTACACCTTC. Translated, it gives CAISESSGAVGYTF.